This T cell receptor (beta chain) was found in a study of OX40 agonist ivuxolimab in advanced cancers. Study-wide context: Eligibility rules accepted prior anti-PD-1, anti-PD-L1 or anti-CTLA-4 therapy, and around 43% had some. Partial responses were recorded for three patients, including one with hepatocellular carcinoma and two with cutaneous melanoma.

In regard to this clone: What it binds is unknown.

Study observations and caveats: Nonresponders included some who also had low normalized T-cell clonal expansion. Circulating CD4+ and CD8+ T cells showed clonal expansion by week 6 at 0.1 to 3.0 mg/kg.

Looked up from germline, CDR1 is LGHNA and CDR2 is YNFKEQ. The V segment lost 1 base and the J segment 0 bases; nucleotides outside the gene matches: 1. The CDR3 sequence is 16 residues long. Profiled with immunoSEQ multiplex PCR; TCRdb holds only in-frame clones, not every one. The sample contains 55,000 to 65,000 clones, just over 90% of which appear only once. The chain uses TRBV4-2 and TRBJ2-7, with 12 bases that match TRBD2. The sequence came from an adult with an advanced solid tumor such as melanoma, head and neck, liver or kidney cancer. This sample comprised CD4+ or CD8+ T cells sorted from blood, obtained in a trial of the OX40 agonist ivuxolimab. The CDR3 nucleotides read TGTGCCAGCAGCCAAGGGACTAGCGGGGACTCCTACGAGCAGTACTTC. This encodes CASSQGTSGDSYEQYF.